This T cell receptor (beta chain) stems from a study of blood T cell repertoires in COVID-19. Looking at the study overall: Sites across the United States, Italy and Spain contributed samples from acute and convalescent COVID-19. T cells, B-cell-depleted T cells, or PBMCs supplied cDNA or gDNA.

Germline CDR1 is LNHNV and CDR2 is YYDKDF (reference sequence). The CDR3 has 15 residues. After removal of 9 bases from V and 5 bases from J, the junction contained 12 bases not matched to a gene. In the original processing: Estimation of nucleated cell counts relied on the amplification of reference gene primers. The repertoire was sequenced with immunoSEQ multiplex PCR; TCRdb's copy has only in-frame clones and lacks some. V and J calls and clone size are as listed in that table; D and trimming were resolved from the DNA. The table includes approximately 260,000 clones, 85% to 90% detected once. The source material was peripheral blood. V and J are TRBV15 and TRBJ1-2; TRBD1 agrees at 10 bases. The TCR originated in a woman aged 40 to 50 with acute or convalescent COVID-19. Here the CDR3 reads CATTPGTGVGYGYTF. The CDR3, as DNA: TGTGCCACGACCCCCGGGACAGGGGTCGGGTATGGCTACACCTTC.